Below, 20 T cell receptor beta chains from the same sample are listed, as sequenced in a study of blood T cell repertoires in COVID-19. Assay: immunoSEQ multiplex PCR; the TCRdb copy retains only in-frame clones and omits some. The sample consists of approximately 180,000 clones, around 90% of them appearing once. The sequencing sample was made of peripheral blood. The receptors stem from a man over 45 with acute or convalescent COVID-19.

The chain couples TRBV19 to TRBJ1-1; no firm D call. Germline V gene data show CDR1 as LNHDA and CDR2 as SQIVND (reference sequence). This CDR3 is 13 amino acids long. Trimming pared 6 bases from V and 6 bases from J, leaving 14 bases between. The CDR3 spells CASSRNDWAEAFF. For the CDR3, the DNA is TGTGCCAGTAGCCGAAACGACTGGGCTGAAGCTTTCTTT.

As DNA, the CDR3 is TGTGCCAGCAGTTACCGGGGGGACACCCAGCCCCAGCATTTT. It encodes CASSYRGDTQPQHF. This chain joins TRBV6-6 and TRBJ1-5; tentatively, D is TRBD1 (6 bases). Germline CDR1 and CDR2: MNHNY and SVGAGI (reference sequence). The CDR3 has 14 amino acids. Trimming left V 2 bases short and J 7 bases short, with 12 bases between.

In this sample, this clone turned up once. The chain combines TRBV29-1 with TRBJ2-2, with a tentative D call TRBD1 (6 bases). Germline V CDR1 and CDR2: SQVTM, ANQGSEA. CDR3 size: 14 residues. Trimming removed 3 bases at V and 1 base at J, with 9 bases between. The CDR3 sequence: CSVDGGLNTGELFF. DNA of the CDR3: TGCAGCGTTGATGGGGGCTTGAACACCGGGGAGCTGTTTTTT.

The rearrangement uses TRBV2 and TRBJ2-3; a possible D gene is TRBD2 (6 bases). The CDR3 has 13 amino acids. Per germline, CDR1 SNHLY and CDR2 FYNNEI. Trimming stripped 4 bases from V and 6 bases from J, with 11 bases between. Written as DNA, the CDR3 is TGTGCCAGCAGTGCCCGGGGACTTGATACGCAGTATTTT. Amino acid sequence: CASSARGLDTQYF.

The CDR3 loop reads CASSLGGTPGNTIYF. For the CDR3, the DNA is TGTGCCAGCAGCTTGGGGGGGACTCCTGGAAACACCATATATTTT. The chain combines TRBV5-8 with TRBJ1-3, with D possibly TRBD1 on 5 matching bases. Germline CDR1 and CDR2: SGHTS and YDEGEE. The CDR3 consists of 15 residues. Trimming stripped 0 bases from V and 2 bases from J, with 9 bases between.

The chain is built from TRBV2 and TRBJ1-4, with 7 nucleotides matching TRBD1. The J segment lost 8 bases and the V segment lost 8 bases, leaving 8 bases of the junction unmatched. Germline V gene data show CDR1 as SNHLY and CDR2 as FYNNEI. This CDR3 contains 13 residues. CDR3 sequence reads: CASHTGDEEKLFF. The CDR3 nucleotides read TGTGCCAGCCATACAGGGGATGAGGAAAAACTGTTTTTT.

The chain is built from TRBV7-8 and TRBJ2-3; 9 nucleotides agree with TRBD2. Germline loops: CDR1 SGHVS, CDR2 FQNEAQ. The J segment lost 3 bases and the V segment lost 7 bases, leaving 8 bases of the junction unmatched. The length of the CDR3 is 15 residues. The CDR3 reads CASNRGLAKTDTQYF. Here the CDR3 DNA reads TGTGCCAGCAATCGAGGACTAGCGAAAACAGATACGCAGTATTTT.

V and J are TRBV15 and TRBJ1-6; D call uncertain. V dropped 0 bases and J dropped 11 bases, with 14 bases sitting between them. CDR1 and CDR2 (germline): LNHNV, YYDKDF (reference sequence). The CDR3 runs to 15 residues. The CDR3 coding sequence is TGTGCCACCAGCAGAGATCGGTATGCCGGTCCACCCCTCCACTTT. The encoded protein is CATSRDRYAGPPLHF.

The chain joins TRBV5-1 to TRBJ2-7; a weak D match, TRBD2 (6 bases). V lost 0 bases to trimming and J lost 3 bases, with 10 bases between them. The CDR3 is 14 amino acids. Germline V gene data show CDR1 as SGHRS and CDR2 as YFSETQ. For the CDR3, the DNA is TGCGCCAGCAGCTTGGTATCGACTAGCTACGAGCAGTACTTC. This codes for CASSLVSTSYEQYF.

The chain carries TRBV7-2 and TRBJ2-3; 7 bases line up with TRBD2. The CDR3 spans 14 residues. Per the germline V gene, CDR1 is SGHTA and CDR2 is FQGNSA. J lost 2 bases, V lost 3 bases, and 2 bases had no gene match. CDR3 sequence reads: CASSFSGTTDTQYF. The DNA of the CDR3 is TGTGCCAGCAGCTTCAGCGGGACCACAGATACGCAGTATTTT.

This clone was picked up a small number of times. V is TRBV19 and J is TRBJ2-3; 11 bases fit TRBD1. CDR3 length: 16 amino acids. Germline CDR1 and CDR2: LNHDA and SQIVND (reference sequence). The ends lost 9 bases at V and 2 bases at J; junction bases unmatched: 10. This CDR3 is CASQDRGRGHTDTQYF. CDR3 coding DNA: TGTGCCAGCCAGGACAGGGGGCGAGGACACACAGATACGCAGTATTTT.

V usage is TRBV19 and J usage is TRBJ2-3; D not resolved. The CDR3 is 13 residues long. V lost 5 bases, J lost 8 bases, and 14 bases lay in between. CDR1 and CDR2 (germline): LNHDA, SQIVND (reference sequence). The CDR3 loop is CASSPSSAGTQYF. The CDR3 nucleotides read TGTGCCAGTAGTCCCTCCAGCGCTGGTACGCAGTATTTT.

The rearrangement uses TRBV7-3 and TRBJ2-7; 9 bases line up with TRBD1. Unmatched junction bases numbered 7, after V lost 5 bases and J lost 5 bases. Germline CDR1 is SGHTA and CDR2 is FQGTGA. The CDR3 consists of 14 residues. The CDR3 sequence: CASSAGTGRNEQYF. CDR3 coding DNA: TGTGCCAGCAGCGCCGGGACAGGGAGGAACGAGCAGTACTTC. Based on the CDR3 plus reference TRBV7-3 and TRBJ2-7, the full variable domain is GAGVSQTPSNKVTEKGKYVELRCDPISGHTALYWYRQSLGQGPEFLIYFQGTGAADDSGLPNDRFFAVRPEGSVSTLKIQRTERGDSAVYLCASSAGTGRNEQYFGPGTRLTVT.

J is TRBJ1-2 and V is TRBV6-2 or TRBV6-3; 7 nucleotides align to TRBD1. CDR3 length equals 14 residues. V shed 5 bases, J shed 5 bases, and the junction held 8 bases outside the gene matches. The germline V gene encodes CDR1 MNHEY and CDR2 SVGEGT. The CDR3 nucleotides read TGTGCCAGCAGTAGGGACAGCGGCTCATATGGCTACACCTTC. Residues: CASSRDSGSYGYTF.

The chain has TRBV5-6 and TRBJ2-3, with D possibly being TRBD1 (6 bases). V dropped 4 bases and J dropped 1 base, with 25 bases sitting between them. CDR3 length: 19 residues. The germline gives CDR1 SGHDT, CDR2 YYEEEE. DNA of the CDR3: TGTGCCAGCAGCCCTCGTATCGACAGGCTAGATCTGGGCACAGATACGCAGTATTTT. It encodes CASSPRIDRLDLGTDTQYF.

The chain joins TRBV7-6 to TRBJ1-3; D possibly corresponds to TRBD1 (6 bases). Germline loops: CDR1 SGHVS, CDR2 FNYEAQ. The CDR3 contains 16 residues. Trimming pared 2 bases from V and 1 base from J, leaving 12 bases between. DNA for the CDR3: TGTGCCAGCAGCTTATTGGCCGGACAGTCTGGAAACACCATATATTTT. This codes for CASSLLAGQSGNTIYF.

This sequence joins TRBV5-6 and TRBJ1-2; D call uncertain. Germline V CDR1 and CDR2: SGHDT, YYEEEE. The ends were cut back, 3 bases at V and 6 bases at J, with 12 bases in the middle. The CDR3 has 13 amino acids. The DNA for the CDR3 is TGTGCCAGCAGCTCCCGGGGAGTCAATGGCTACACCTTC. Its protein product is CASSSRGVNGYTF.

The rearrangement links TRBV7-6 to TRBJ2-5, with TRBD1 matching over 7 bases. The CDR3 has 14 amino acids. V dropped 5 bases and J dropped 1; count of bases not matched to a gene: 4. From germline, CDR1 is SGHVS and CDR2 FNYEAQ. CDR3 sequence (DNA): TGTGCCAGCAGCGTGACAGGGTTCCAAGAGACCCAGTACTTC. It is translated as CASSVTGFQETQYF.

The genes are TRBV12-3 or TRBV12-4 and TRBJ2-2; TRBD1 is a possible D gene (6 bases). This CDR3 comprises 13 residues. The V and J ends lost 6 bases and 4 bases respectively, with 9 bases between them. The CDR3 spells CASREQGTGELFF. The CDR3, as DNA: TGTGCCAGCAGAGAACAGGGCACCGGGGAGCTGTTTTTT.

The CDR3 DNA sequence: TGTGCCAGCAGAAAAATGCGCGGCGGGGGCCAGGCAGATACGCAGTATTTT. This encodes CASRKMRGGGQADTQYF. V and J are TRBV28 and TRBJ2-3, with TRBD2 as a possible D gene (7 bases). Trimming removed 6 bases from V and 4 bases from J, with 23 bases in between. The CDR3 covers 17 residues. The germline V gene encodes CDR1 MDHEN and CDR2 SYDVKM.